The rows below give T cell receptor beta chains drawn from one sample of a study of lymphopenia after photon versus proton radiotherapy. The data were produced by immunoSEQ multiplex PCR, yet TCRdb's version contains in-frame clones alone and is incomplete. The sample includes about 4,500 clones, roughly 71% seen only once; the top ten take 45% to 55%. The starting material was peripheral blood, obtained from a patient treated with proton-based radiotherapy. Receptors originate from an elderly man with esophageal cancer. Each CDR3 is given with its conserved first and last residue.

CDR3: CASSVMTGLTGELFF
V: TRBV19
length: 15
J: TRBJ2-2

CDR3: CAWSVKTGPTSETFF
V: TRBV30
length: 15
J: TRBJ1-1

CDR3: CASRLRGVNEKLFF
V: TRBV6-1
length: 14
J: TRBJ1-4

CDR3: CASSLDLTGNTEAFF
V: TRBV11-2
length: 15
J: TRBJ1-1

CDR3: CASVIVEEQFF
V: TRBV5-8
length: 11
J: TRBJ2-1

CDR3: CASSVAGGIYEQYF
V: TRBV6-5
length: 14
J: TRBJ2-7

CDR3: CASSESTAKREAFF
V: TRBV10-1
length: 14
J: TRBJ1-1

CDR3: CASSSQTSGEETQYF
V: TRBV7-9
length: 15
J: TRBJ2-5

CDR3: CASSNIRRGNTGELFF
V: TRBV5-1
length: 16
J: TRBJ2-2

CDR3: CASSVAGGIYEQYF
V: TRBV9
length: 14
J: TRBJ2-7

CDR3: CASSQGEGYTF
V: TRBV18
length: 11
J: TRBJ1-2

CDR3: CASSHTGTGPYEQYF
V: TRBV11-2
length: 15
J: TRBJ2-7

CDR3: CAGELAGGHEQYF
V: TRBV7-9
length: 13
J: TRBJ2-7

CDR3: CASSLDGLAEQETQYF
V: TRBV5-4
length: 16
J: TRBJ2-5

CDR3: CASSKQSQGSSYEQYF
V: TRBV13
length: 16
J: TRBJ2-7

CDR3: CASSPRGGEIEAFF
V: TRBV18
length: 14
J: TRBJ1-1

CDR3: CASSVEATWTNSPLHF
V: TRBV9
length: 16
J: TRBJ1-6

CDR3: CASRLLAADTQYF
V: TRBV27
length: 13
J: TRBJ2-3

CDR3: CASKSGGHYGYTF
V: TRBV9
length: 13
J: TRBJ1-2

CDR3: CASGKRSSYNEQFF
V: TRBV25-1
length: 14
J: TRBJ2-1

CDR3: CASSQTVNTGELFF
V: TRBV4-2
length: 14
J: TRBJ2-2

CDR3: CASSLSTDTQYF
V: TRBV27
length: 12
J: TRBJ2-3

CDR3: CSVERGSVYTDTQYF
V: TRBV29-1
length: 15
J: TRBJ2-3

CDR3: CASSDSLNTGGLYNEQFF
V: TRBV6-4
length: 18
J: TRBJ2-1

CDR3: CASSLTGSNQPQHF
V: TRBV7-3
length: 14
J: TRBJ1-5

CDR3: CASSARQGADYEQYF
V: TRBV5-1
length: 15
J: TRBJ2-7

CDR3: CASEIRQGSGYGYTF
V: TRBV27
length: 15
J: TRBJ1-2

CDR3: CASSQTDRGNQPQHF
V: TRBV4-1
length: 15
J: TRBJ1-5

CDR3: CASSLGGGENTIYF
V: TRBV11-3
length: 14
J: TRBJ1-3

CDR3: CASSVAGSYNEQFF
V: TRBV9
length: 14
J: TRBJ2-1

CDR3: CASSDRDRGPDTQYF
V: TRBV13
length: 15
J: TRBJ2-3

CDR3: CAWRVRGMADTQYF
V: TRBV30
length: 14
J: TRBJ2-3